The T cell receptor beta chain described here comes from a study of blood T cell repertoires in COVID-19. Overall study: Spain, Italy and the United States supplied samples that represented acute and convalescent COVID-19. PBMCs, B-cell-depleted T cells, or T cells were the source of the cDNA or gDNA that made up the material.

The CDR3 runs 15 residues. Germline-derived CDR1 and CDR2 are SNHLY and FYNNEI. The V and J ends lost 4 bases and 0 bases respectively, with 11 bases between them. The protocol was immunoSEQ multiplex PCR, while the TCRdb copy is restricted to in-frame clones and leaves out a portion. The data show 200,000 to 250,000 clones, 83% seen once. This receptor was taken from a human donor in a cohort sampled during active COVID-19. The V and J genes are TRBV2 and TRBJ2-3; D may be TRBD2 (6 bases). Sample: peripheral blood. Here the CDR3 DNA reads TGTGCCAGCAGTGGGACTATTTGGAGCACAGATACGCAGTATTTT. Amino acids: CASSGTIWSTDTQYF.